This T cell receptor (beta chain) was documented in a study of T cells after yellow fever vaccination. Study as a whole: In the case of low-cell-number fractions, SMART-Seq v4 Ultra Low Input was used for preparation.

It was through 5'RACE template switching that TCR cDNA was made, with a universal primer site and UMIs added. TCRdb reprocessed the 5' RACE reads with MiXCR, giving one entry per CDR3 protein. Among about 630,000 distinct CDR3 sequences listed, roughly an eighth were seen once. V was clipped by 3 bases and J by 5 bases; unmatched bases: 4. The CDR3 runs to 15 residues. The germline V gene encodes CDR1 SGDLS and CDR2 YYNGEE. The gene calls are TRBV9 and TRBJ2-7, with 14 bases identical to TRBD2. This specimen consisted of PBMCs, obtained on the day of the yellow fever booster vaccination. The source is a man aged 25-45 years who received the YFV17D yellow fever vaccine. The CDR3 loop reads CASSGGTSGSHEQYF. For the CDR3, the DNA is TGTGCCAGCAGCGGCGGGACTAGCGGGAGTCACGAGCAGTACTTC.